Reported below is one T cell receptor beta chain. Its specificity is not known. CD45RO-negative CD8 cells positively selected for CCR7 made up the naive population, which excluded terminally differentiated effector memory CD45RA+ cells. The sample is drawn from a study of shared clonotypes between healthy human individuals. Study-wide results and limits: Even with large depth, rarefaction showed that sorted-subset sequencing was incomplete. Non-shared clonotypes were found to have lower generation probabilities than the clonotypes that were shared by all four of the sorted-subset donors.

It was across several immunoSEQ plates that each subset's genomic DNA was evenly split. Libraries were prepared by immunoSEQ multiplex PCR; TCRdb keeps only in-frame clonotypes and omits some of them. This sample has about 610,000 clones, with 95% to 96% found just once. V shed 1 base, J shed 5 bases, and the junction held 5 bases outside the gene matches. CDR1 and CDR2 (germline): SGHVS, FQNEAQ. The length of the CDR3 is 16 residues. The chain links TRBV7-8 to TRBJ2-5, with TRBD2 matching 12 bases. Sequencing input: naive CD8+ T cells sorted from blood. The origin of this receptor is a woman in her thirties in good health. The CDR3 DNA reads TGTGCCAGCAGCTTAGAGACTAGCGGGAGTAGGGAGACCCAGTACTTC. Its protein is CASSLETSGSRETQYF.